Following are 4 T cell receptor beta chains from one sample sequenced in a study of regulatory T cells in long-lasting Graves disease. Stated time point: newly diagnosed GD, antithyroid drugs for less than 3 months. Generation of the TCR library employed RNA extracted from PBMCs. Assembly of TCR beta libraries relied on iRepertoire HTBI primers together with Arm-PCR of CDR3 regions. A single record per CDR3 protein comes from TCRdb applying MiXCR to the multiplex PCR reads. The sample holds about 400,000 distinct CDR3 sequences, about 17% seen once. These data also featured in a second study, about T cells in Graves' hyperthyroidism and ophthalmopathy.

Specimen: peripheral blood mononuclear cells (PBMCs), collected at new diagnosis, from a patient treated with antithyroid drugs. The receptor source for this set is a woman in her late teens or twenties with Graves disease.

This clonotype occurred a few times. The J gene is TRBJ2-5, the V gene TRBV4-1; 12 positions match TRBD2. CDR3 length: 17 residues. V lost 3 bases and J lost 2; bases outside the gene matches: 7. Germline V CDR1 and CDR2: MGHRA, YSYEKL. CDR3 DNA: TGCGCCAGCAGCCAGCGACTAGCGGGAGAAAAACAAGAGACCCAGTACTTC. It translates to CASSQRLAGEKQETQYF.

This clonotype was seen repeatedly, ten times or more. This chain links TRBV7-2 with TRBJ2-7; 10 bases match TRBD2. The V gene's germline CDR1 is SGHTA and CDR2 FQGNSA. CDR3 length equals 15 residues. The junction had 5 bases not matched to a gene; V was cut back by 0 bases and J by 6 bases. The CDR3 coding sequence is TGTGCCAGCAGCTTAGCGAGCGGGGGGGTCGGCGAGCAGTACTTC. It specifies CASSLASGGVGEQYF. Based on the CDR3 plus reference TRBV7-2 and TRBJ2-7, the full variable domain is GAGVSQSPSNKVTEKGKDVELRCDPISGHTALYWYRQSLGQGLEFLIYFQGNSAPDKSGLPSDRFSAERTGGSVSTLTIQRTQQEDSAVYLCASSLASGGVGEQYFGPGTRLTVT.

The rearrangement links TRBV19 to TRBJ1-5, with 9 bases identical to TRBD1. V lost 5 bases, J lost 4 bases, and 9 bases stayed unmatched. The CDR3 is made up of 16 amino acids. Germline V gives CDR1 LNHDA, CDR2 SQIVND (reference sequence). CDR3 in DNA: TGTGCCAGTAGTCGTTTGGACAGGGGTTGGAATCAGCCCCAGCATTTT. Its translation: CASSRLDRGWNQPQHF.

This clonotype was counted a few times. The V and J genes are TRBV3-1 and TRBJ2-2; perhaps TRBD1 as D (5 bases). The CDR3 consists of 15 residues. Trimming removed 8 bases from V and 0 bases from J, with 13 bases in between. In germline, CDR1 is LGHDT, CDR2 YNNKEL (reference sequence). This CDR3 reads CASSRGSANTGELFF. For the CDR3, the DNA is TGTGCCAGCTCTAGGGGTTCCGCGAACACCGGGGAGCTGTTTTTT.